The next 8 T cell receptor beta chains were all read from a single sample in a study of Ad26.COV2.S vaccination and SARS-CoV-2 variants. Treatment described: around 19 received Ad26.COV2.S at low or high dose, single or two shots; about five received placebo; per-sample allocation not given. The samples date from day 63 after the first vaccine or placebo injection. Clones were sequenced by immunoSEQ multiplex PCR, and TCRdb holds only the in-frame ones, with some missing. This sample has around 300,000 clones; less than 90% occur once, and the top ten carry approximately 5.9%. The material was peripheral blood, obtained in a trial of Ad26.COV2.S vaccine versus placebo. The receptors derive from a person between 18 and 60 years old who received the Ad26.COV2.S COVID-19 vaccine or a placebo.

The chain carries TRBV5-6 and TRBJ1-1; D is unresolved. Germline CDR1 SGHDT, CDR2 YYEEEE. V shed 2 bases and J shed 5 bases, with 16 bases lying between them. The CDR3 extends over 15 amino acids. The CDR3 protein is CASSLKGWGGTEAFF. Here the CDR3 DNA reads TGTGCCAGCAGCTTAAAGGGTTGGGGTGGAACTGAAGCTTTCTTT.

This clone came up once. The chain combines TRBV2 with TRBJ2-1, with D possibly called TRBD1 or TRBD2 (6 bases each). Germline CDR1 is SNHLY and CDR2 is FYNNEI. CDR3 size: 14 residues. V was clipped by 3 bases and J by 9 bases, with 15 bases between them. The CDR3 DNA sequence: TGTGCCAGCAGTGAGTACCGGGGGCAGGGTGAGCAGTTCTTC. Protein product: CASSEYRGQGEQFF.

This clone was detected once. This sequence joins TRBV7-3 and TRBJ2-1; TRBD2 matches at 15 bases. There are 19 residues in the CDR3. Unmatched junction bases numbered 8, after V lost 5 bases and J lost 0 bases. Per germline, CDR1 SGHTA and CDR2 FQGTGA. Here the CDR3 reads CASSIGTSGRPSSYNEQFF. Written as DNA, the CDR3 is TGTGCCAGCAGCATAGGGACTAGCGGGAGGCCTAGCTCCTACAATGAGCAGTTCTTC.

The chain carries TRBV13 and TRBJ1-2; possibly TRBD1 for D (5 bases). This CDR3 is built from 18 residues. Trimming left V 5 bases short and J 3 bases short, with 25 bases between. Germline assignment: CDR1 PRHDT and CDR2 FYEKMQ (reference sequence). The CDR3 reads CASSVVEGAQDSYYGYTF. The CDR3 coding sequence is TGTGCCAGCAGCGTCGTTGAAGGGGCGCAAGACTCTTACTATGGCTACACCTTC.

This clone was found once. The rearrangement joins TRBV11-2 to TRBJ1-2; TRBD1 agrees at 9 bases. CDR3 length: 14 amino acids. The V gene end was trimmed by 5 bases and the J gene end by 4 bases; junction bases not matched to a gene: 5. Germline CDR1 reads SGHAT; CDR2 reads FQNNGV. The CDR3 region is CASSPGTGPYGYTF. The CDR3 DNA is TGTGCCAGCAGCCCCGGGACAGGGCCCTATGGCTACACCTTC.

This chain uses TRBV18 with TRBJ1-5; 9 nucleotides align to TRBD1. Looked up from germline, CDR1 is KGHSH and CDR2 is LQKENI. This CDR3 is built from 19 residues. V trimming: 6 bases; J trimming: 2 bases; junction bases outside the gene matches: 17. The CDR3 DNA follows: TGTGCCAGCTCGTCATACCGACAGGGGGTAGTTTCGGGCAATCAGCCCCAGCATTTT. Encoded protein: CASSSYRQGVVSGNQPQHF.

The rearrangement joins TRBV9 to TRBJ2-7; perhaps TRBD1 as D (5 bases). Trimming took off 3 bases at V and 0 bases at J, with 13 bases between the two ends. The CDR3 totals 15 residues. Germline CDR1 SGDLS, CDR2 YYNGEE. CDR3 sequence reads: CASSEGTGYSYEQYF. CDR3 DNA sequence: TGTGCCAGCAGCGAGGGAACAGGTTACTCCTACGAGCAGTACTTC.

The chain employs TRBV5-5 and TRBJ2-1; 11 bases map to TRBD1. Looked up from germline, CDR1 is SGHKS and CDR2 is YYEKEE (reference sequence). The CDR3 totals 16 residues. Trimming removed 3 bases from V and 9 bases from J; junction bases left unmatched: 11. CDR3 sequence (DNA): TGTGCCAGCAGCTGGGGAGTAGGACAGGGGGCTATTGAGCAGTTCTTC. It translates to CASSWGVGQGAIEQFF. Complete variable domain (other parts from reference TRBV5-5 and TRBJ2-1): DAGVTQSPTHLIKTRGQQVTLRCSPISGHKSVSWYQQVLGQGPQFIFQYYEKEERGRGNFPDRFSARQFPNYSSELNVNALLLGDSALYLCASSWGVGQGAIEQFFGPGTRLTVL.